This T cell receptor (beta chain) was profiled in a study of blood T cell repertoires in COVID-19. For the study at large: The cDNA or gDNA used as material had been derived from T cells, B-cell-depleted T cells, or PBMCs.

Authors' processing steps: The assay estimated nucleated cells by amplifying reference gene primers. Data came from immunoSEQ multiplex PCR; TCRdb stores just in-frame clones and leaves some out. V, J and clone size derive from that table, while D and trimming were established from the DNA sequence. The profile shows about 40,000 clones, roughly 92% of them singletons. The V gene's germline CDR1 is SGHRS and CDR2 YFSETQ. The CDR3 contains 14 residues. V shed 4 bases and J 2 bases; nucleotides not matched to a gene: 5. Sequenced input: peripheral blood. V and J are TRBV5-1 and TRBJ1-2; 7 bases are shared with TRBD1. This receptor was obtained from a middle-aged man with active COVID-19. The CDR3 region has the DNA TGCGCCAGCAGCCCTCGGGACAGAAACTATGGCTACACCTTC. Translated, it gives CASSPRDRNYGYTF.